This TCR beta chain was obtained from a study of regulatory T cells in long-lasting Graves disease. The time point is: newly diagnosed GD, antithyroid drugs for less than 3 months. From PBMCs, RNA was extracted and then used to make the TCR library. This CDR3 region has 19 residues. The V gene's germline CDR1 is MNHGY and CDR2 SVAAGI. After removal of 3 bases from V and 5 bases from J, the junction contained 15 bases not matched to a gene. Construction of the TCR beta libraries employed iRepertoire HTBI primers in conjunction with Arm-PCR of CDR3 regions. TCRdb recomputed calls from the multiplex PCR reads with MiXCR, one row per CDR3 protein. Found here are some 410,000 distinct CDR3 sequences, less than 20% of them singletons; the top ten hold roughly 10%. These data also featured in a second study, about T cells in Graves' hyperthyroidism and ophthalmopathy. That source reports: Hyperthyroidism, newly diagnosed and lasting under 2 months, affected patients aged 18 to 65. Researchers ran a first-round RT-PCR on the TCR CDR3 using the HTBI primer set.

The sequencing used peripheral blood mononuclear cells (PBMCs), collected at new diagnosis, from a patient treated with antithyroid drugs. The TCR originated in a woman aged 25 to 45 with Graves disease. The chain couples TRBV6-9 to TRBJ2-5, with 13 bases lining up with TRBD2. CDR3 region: CASSYPGLAGVDTGETQYF. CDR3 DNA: TGTGCCAGCAGTTACCCCGGACTAGCGGGAGTGGACACCGGGGAGACCCAGTACTTC.